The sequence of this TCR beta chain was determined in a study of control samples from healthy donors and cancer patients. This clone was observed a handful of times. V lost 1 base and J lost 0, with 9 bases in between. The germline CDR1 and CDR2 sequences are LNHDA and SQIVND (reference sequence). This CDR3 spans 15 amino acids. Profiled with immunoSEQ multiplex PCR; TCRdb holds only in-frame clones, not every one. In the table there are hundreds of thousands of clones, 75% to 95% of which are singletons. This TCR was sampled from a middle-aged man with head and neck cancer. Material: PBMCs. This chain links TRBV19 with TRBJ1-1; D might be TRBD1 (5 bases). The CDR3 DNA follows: TGTGCCAGTAGTATAGCGGGGGATCTGAACACTGAAGCTTTCTTT. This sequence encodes CASSIAGDLNTEAFF.